Listed below are T cell receptor beta chains from one sample, sequenced in a study of T-cell memory formation after mild COVID-19. TCRdb re-called the 5' RACE reads through MiXCR, storing one row per CDR3 protein. This sample yields under 200,000 distinct CDR3 sequences, of which 10% to 15% are seen a single time; about 3.6% belongs to the top ten. The sequenced material came from PBMCs or a T cell subset sorted from them (not recorded which). These receptor sequences come from a man aged 18 to 35 who had mild COVID-19 (a few samples of this study predate the infection). Cell type and time point are not known. The CDR3 runs from the conserved cysteine through the conserved F or W. The D gene is left open where the match is weak. Rows give clone size only sometimes, using once, few, many, or a class for an expanded clone.

J	D	V	size	DNA	CDR3
TRBJ1-1	.	TRBV5-1	many	TGCGCCAGCAGCTTGGTGTCGGGGAACACTGAAGCTTTCTTT	CASSLVSGNTEAFF
TRBJ2-3	.	TRBV29-1	.	TGCAGCGTTGAGGCCGACACAGATACGCAGTATTTT	CSVEADTDTQYF
TRBJ1-2	TRBD1	TRBV7-2	.	TGTGCCAGCAGCGGCGGGACAGGGGAAGACTATGGCTACACCTTC	CASSGGTGEDYGYTF
TRBJ1-5	.	TRBV6-2/TRBV6-3	.	TGTGCCAGCAGTTTGGGATGGGGGGGCAATCAGCCCCAGCATTTT	CASSLGWGGNQPQHF
TRBJ1-6	.	TRBV7-9	few	TGTGCCAGCAGCTTAGATCAGGTCTCACCCCTCCACTTT	CASSLDQVSPLHF
TRBJ2-1	.	TRBV6-5	few	TGTGCCAGCAGTCGACAACAGTCCTACAATGAGCAGTTCTTC	CASSRQQSYNEQFF
TRBJ2-3	.	TRBV7-2	few	TGTGCCAGCAGCTCCCAGGGTAGCGGTCGCACAGATACGCAGTATTTT	CASSSQGSGRTDTQYF
TRBJ1-2	.	TRBV7-2	.	TGTGCCAGCAGCATACGGGCAGGGGACGGCTACACCTTC	CASSIRAGDGYTF
TRBJ1-1	.	TRBV7-9	.	TGTGCCAGCAGCTTAGCGCAGGCAGGGGCCACTGAAGCTTTCTTT	CASSLAQAGATEAFF
TRBJ2-5	TRBD2	TRBV5-1	few	TGCGCCAGCAGCTTGTCCCTAGCGGGCCAAGAGACCCAGTACTTC	CASSLSLAGQETQYF
TRBJ2-3	TRBD2	TRBV20-1	few	TGCAGTGCTAGTCCGACTAGCGGGGGATATACGCAGTATTTT	CSASPTSGGYTQYF
TRBJ2-1	.	TRBV19	many	TGTGCCAGTAGTTGGAACAATGAGCAGTTCTTC	CASSWNNEQFF
TRBJ1-5	TRBD1	TRBV28	.	TGTGCCAGCAGCCAACCCACGACAGGGGGCAATCAGCCCCAGCATTTT	CASSQPTTGGNQPQHF
TRBJ2-3	.	TRBV3-1	few	TGTGCCAGCAGCCAATGGGGGCCCCACACAGATACGCAGTATTTT	CASSQWGPHTDTQYF
TRBJ2-3	.	TRBV5-1	.	TGCGCCAGCAGCTCCCGGTTCACAGGACCAGCAGATACGCAGTATTTT	CASSSRFTGPADTQYF
TRBJ1-4	.	TRBV18	few	TGTGCCAGCTCACCACTCCAGGGTTTAAATGAAAAACTGTTTTTT	CASSPLQGLNEKLFF
TRBJ2-5	.	TRBV7-2	few	TGTGCCAGCAAGCCCGGAGTCCAAGAGACCCAGTACTTC	CASKPGVQETQYF
TRBJ2-5	TRBD1	TRBV18	.	TGTGCCAGCTCTCCGACAGGGGGCAAGGGGACCCAGTACTTC	CASSPTGGKGTQYF
TRBJ2-1	.	TRBV24-1	few	TGTGCCACCAGTGATGGGTTAAGGGGCAAAAATGAGCAGTTCTTC	CATSDGLRGKNEQFF
TRBJ1-1	.	TRBV4-1	few	TGCGCCAGCAGCCAAGATTTACAAACGAACACTGAAGCTTTCTTT	CASSQDLQTNTEAFF
TRBJ2-1	TRBD1	TRBV12-3/TRBV12-4	few	TGTGCCAGCAACCCGGGACAGGGGATCAATGAGCAGTTCTTC	CASNPGQGINEQFF
TRBJ2-6	.	TRBV11-3	many	TGTGCCAGCAGCCCCGGGGCCTCTGGGGCCAACGTCCTGACTTTC	CASSPGASGANVLTF
TRBJ1-3	.	TRBV18	.	TGTGCCAGCTCACCAGGGGAAGGAAACACCATATATTTT	CASSPGEGNTIYF
TRBJ2-3	TRBD2	TRBV6-5	few	TGTGCCAGCAGTGATACTAGCGGAACGACCACCGGCACGCAGTATTTT	CASSDTSGTTTGTQYF
TRBJ2-5	.	TRBV10-3	.	TGTGCCATCAGTGAGTCAACACACCAAGAGACCCAGTACTTC	CAISESTHQETQYF
TRBJ1-1	.	TRBV11-1	.	TGTGCCAGCAGCAAGACAGGGAACACTGAAGCTTTCTTT	CASSKTGNTEAFF
TRBJ2-2	.	TRBV6-1	.	TGTGCCAGCGGGGGCCGCAGGGGCGGGGAGCTGTTTTTT	CASGGRRGGELFF
TRBJ2-3	TRBD2	TRBV7-9	few	TGTGCCAGCAGCTCCCAGCGGGGGGGCCTCGATACGCAGTATTTT	CASSSQRGGLDTQYF
TRBJ1-5	TRBD1	TRBV7-2	few	TGTGCCAGCAGCTTAGACCAAATTGGGACAGGGGATCAGCCCCAGCATTTT	CASSLDQIGTGDQPQHF
TRBJ2-7	TRBD1	TRBV7-2	.	TGTGCCAGCAGCCCAAGACAGGGATGGTACGAGCAGTACTTC	CASSPRQGWYEQYF
TRBJ1-2	.	TRBV20-1	.	TGCAGTGCTAGTGGGAGATTGGATGGCTACACCTTC	CSASGRLDGYTF
TRBJ2-1	.	TRBV18	.	TGTGCCAGCTCAACTCTATGGAGTGGGCAGTTCTTC	CASSTLWSGQFF
TRBJ1-6	.	TRBV10-3	few	TGTGCCATCAAGGGCAGGCCAGATTCACCCCTCCACTTT	CAIKGRPDSPLHF
TRBJ2-3	TRBD2	TRBV20-1	.	TGCAGTGCTAGTAACTGGCGGGGGGGCACAGATACGCAGTATTTT	CSASNWRGGTDTQYF
TRBJ2-3	.	TRBV5-1	few	TGCGCCAGCGGGGGTGCTGGGGGACCCACAGATACGCAGTATTTT	CASGGAGGPTDTQYF
TRBJ1-2	TRBD1	TRBV6-5	.	TGTGCCAGCAGACGTAGGGGACAGGGGGCCCCCGTTAATGGCTACACCTTC	CASRRRGQGAPVNGYTF
TRBJ1-1	.	TRBV12-3/TRBV12-4	.	TGTGCCAGCAGTCCTGGACCGATGAACACTGAAGCTTTCTTT	CASSPGPMNTEAFF
TRBJ1-2	.	TRBV14	.	TGTGCCAGCAGCCCTCTCGGGGCCAACTATGGCTACACCTTC	CASSPLGANYGYTF
TRBJ2-3	TRBD2	TRBV5-1	.	TGCGCCAGCAGCTTGGGGGCAGGGAGGGCGGATACGCAGTATTTT	CASSLGAGRADTQYF
TRBJ2-1	TRBD2	TRBV27	.	TGTGCCAGCAGTTTAGTAGCGGGGGGCGAGCAGTTCTTC	CASSLVAGGEQFF
TRBJ1-2	.	TRBV20-1	.	TGCAGCATCTCTGAGAGAGATGGCTACACCTTC	CSISERDGYTF
TRBJ1-5	TRBD1	TRBV20-1	few	TGCAGTGCTAGTGAACAGGGGTTTGTAAATCAGCCCCAGCATTTT	CSASEQGFVNQPQHF
TRBJ2-2	TRBD1	TRBV6-5	few	TGTGCCAGCAAAGGACAGGGGGCGCTCCCCGGGGAGCTGTTTTTT	CASKGQGALPGELFF
TRBJ1-6	.	TRBV6-6	few	TGTGCCAGCAGTTACTCCCCGCCGGGACATTTTAATTCACCCCTCCACTTT	CASSYSPPGHFNSPLHF
TRBJ2-2	.	TRBV7-9	few	TGTGCCAGCAGCATGTTCACGGGGGCTAACACCGGGGAGCTGTTTTTT	CASSMFTGANTGELFF
TRBJ2-3	.	TRBV5-1	.	TGCGCCAGCAGCTTGGCCATAGGGTACACAGATACGCAGTATTTT	CASSLAIGYTDTQYF
TRBJ1-2	TRBD1	TRBV5-1	.	TGCGCCAGCAGCTACCCTCTAACAGGGGGCGATAGTCGTGACTACACCTTC	CASSYPLTGGDSRDYTF
TRBJ1-2	.	TRBV12-3/TRBV12-4	few	TGTGCCAGCAGTTCCTTTATTAACTATGGCTACACCTTC	CASSSFINYGYTF
TRBJ1-4	.	TRBV28	.	TGTGCCAGCAGTTTTGCCGGGAATCGTGAAAAACTGTTTTTT	CASSFAGNREKLFF
TRBJ1-1	.	TRBV5-1	.	TGCGCCAGCAGCTTGGAAAGGGGAGAAAGAGCTTTCTTT	CASSLERGERAFF
TRBJ1-4	.	TRBV18	.	TGTGCCAGCTCACCACAGAGGGGGTCGGATGAAAAACTGTTTTTT	CASSPQRGSDEKLFF
TRBJ2-1	.	TRBV4-2	few	TGTGCCAGCAGCCAAGCTACAGACCCTGGACGCGGTGAGCAGTTCTTC	CASSQATDPGRGEQFF
TRBJ2-1	.	TRBV7-3	.	TGTGCCAGCAGCATGACAGGTTCGTACAATGAGCAGTTCTTC	CASSMTGSYNEQFF
TRBJ1-5	TRBD1	TRBV3-1	few	TGTGCCAGCAGCCAGGAGGGGGCGAAACAGCCCCAGCATTTT	CASSQEGAKQPQHF